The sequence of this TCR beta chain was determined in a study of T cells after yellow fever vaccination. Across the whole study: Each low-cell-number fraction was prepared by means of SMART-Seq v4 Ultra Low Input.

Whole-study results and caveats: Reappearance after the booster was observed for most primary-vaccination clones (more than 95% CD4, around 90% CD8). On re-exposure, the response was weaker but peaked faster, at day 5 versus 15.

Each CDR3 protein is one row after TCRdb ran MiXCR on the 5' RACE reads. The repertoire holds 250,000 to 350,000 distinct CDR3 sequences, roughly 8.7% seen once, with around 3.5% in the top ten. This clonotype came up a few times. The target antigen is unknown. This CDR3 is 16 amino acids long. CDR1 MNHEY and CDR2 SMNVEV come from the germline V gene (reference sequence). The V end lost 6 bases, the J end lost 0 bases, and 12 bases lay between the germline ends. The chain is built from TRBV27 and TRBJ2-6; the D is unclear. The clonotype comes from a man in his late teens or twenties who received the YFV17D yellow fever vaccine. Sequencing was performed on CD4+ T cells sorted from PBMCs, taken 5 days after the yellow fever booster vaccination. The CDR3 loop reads CASRPHLSSGANVLTF. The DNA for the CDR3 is TGTGCCAGCAGGCCGCACCTCAGCTCTGGGGCCAACGTCCTGACTTTC.